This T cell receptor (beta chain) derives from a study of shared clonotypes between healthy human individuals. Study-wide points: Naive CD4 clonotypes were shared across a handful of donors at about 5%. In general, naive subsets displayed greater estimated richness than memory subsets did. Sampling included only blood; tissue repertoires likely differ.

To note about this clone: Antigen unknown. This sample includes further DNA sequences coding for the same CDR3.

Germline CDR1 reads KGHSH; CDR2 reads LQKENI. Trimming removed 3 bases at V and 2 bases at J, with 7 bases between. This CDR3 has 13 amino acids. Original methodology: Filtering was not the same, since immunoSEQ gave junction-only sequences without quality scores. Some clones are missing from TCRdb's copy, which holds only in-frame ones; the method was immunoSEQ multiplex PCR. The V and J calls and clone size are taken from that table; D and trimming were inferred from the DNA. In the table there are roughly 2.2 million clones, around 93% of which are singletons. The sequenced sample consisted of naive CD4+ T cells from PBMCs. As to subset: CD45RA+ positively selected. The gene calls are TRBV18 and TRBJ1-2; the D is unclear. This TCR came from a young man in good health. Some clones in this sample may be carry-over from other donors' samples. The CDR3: CASSPDKNYGYTF. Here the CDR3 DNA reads TGTGCCAGCTCACCCGACAAGAACTATGGCTACACCTTC.